These 25 T cell receptor beta chains were all obtained from the same sample, sequenced in a study of blood T cell repertoires in COVID-19. Assay: immunoSEQ multiplex PCR; the TCRdb copy retains only in-frame clones and omits some. The sample records roughly 240,000 clones, roughly 79% being singletons. Sample: peripheral blood. The receptors here all came from a woman older than 75 with acute or convalescent COVID-19.

This chain uses TRBV7-9 with TRBJ2-7; 8 nucleotides agree with TRBD1. The CDR3 length is 16 residues. J gave up 0 bases and V 1 base, and 5 bases lay outside the gene matches. Germline V lookup: CDR1 SEHNR, CDR2 FQNEAQ (reference sequence). Here the CDR3 DNA reads TGTGCCAGCAGCTTAGGCACAGGGGGGTTCTCCTACGAGCAGTACTTC. Its translation: CASSLGTGGFSYEQYF.

The rearrangement uses TRBV7-3 and TRBJ2-3, with D possibly matching TRBD2 (7 bases). Germline values: CDR1 SGHTA, CDR2 FQGTGA. This CDR3 spans 16 amino acids. V was cut by 5 bases and J by 2 bases, with 17 bases left in between. The CDR3 DNA reads as TGTGCCAGCAGCCAGCTGGGGGGGGCCTACACAGATACGCAGTATTTT. Its protein is CASSQLGGAYTDTQYF. Full variable domain (missing parts from reference TRBV7-3 and TRBJ2-3): GAGVSQTPSNKVTEKGKYVELRCDPISGHTALYWYRQSLGQGPEFLIYFQGTGAADDSGLPNDRFFAVRPEGSVSTLKIQRTERGDSAVYLCASSQLGGAYTDTQYFGPGTRLTVL.

V and J are TRBV21-1 and TRBJ1-1. TRBV21-1 is shown as a pseudogene. This CDR3 has 11 residues. The CDR3 nucleotides read TGTGCCAGCCCCAAAGGGAGTCAAGCTTTCTTT. Translating gives CASPKGSQAFF.

CDR3 in DNA: TGTGCCAGCAGTTACGAGCGGAATTCGAACACTGAAGCTTTCTTT. This translates into CASSYERNSNTEAFF. This chain joins TRBV6-2 or TRBV6-3 and TRBJ1-1; D not resolved. Per germline, CDR1 MNHEY and CDR2 SVGEGT. The V gene lost 2 bases and the J gene lost 1 base, with 11 bases spanning the gap. CDR3 length: 15 amino acids.

Only a few counts were recorded for this clone. The chain uses TRBV6-6 and TRBJ1-3, with 7 bases aligning to TRBD1. J gave up 0 bases and V 5 bases, and 10 bases lay outside the gene matches. CDR1 and CDR2 (germline): MNHNY, SVGAGI (reference sequence). The CDR3 is 17 residues long. DNA of the CDR3: TGTGCCAGCAGTCGACGTACAGGGGCCCACTCTGGAAACACCATATATTTT. Amino acids: CASSRRTGAHSGNTIYF.

The chain couples TRBV14 to TRBJ2-7; TRBD1 matches 8 bases. Germline CDR1 SGHDN, CDR2 FVKESK. The CDR3 length is 16 residues. Trimming at V came to 1 base and at J to 2 bases, leaving 7 bases not matched to a gene. The CDR3 DNA reads TGTGCCAGCAGCCAAGGTTTGGGACAGGCAACCTACGAGCAGTACTTC. It is translated as CASSQGLGQATYEQYF.

This rearrangement joins TRBV19 to TRBJ2-5; 7 bases agree with TRBD1. The trim removed 1 base at V and 1 base at J, leaving 9 bases unmatched. The CDR3 has 17 amino acids. The V gene's germline CDR1 is LNHDA and CDR2 SQIVND (reference sequence). CDR3 bases: TGTGCCAGTAGTATAGCCAGGGGGATCGCCTCCCAAGAGACCCAGTACTTC. It is translated as CASSIARGIASQETQYF.

In DNA, the CDR3 is TGCGCCAGCAGCCCGCGGGGGTCCGGTACAGATACGCAGTATTTT. Protein product: CASSPRGSGTDTQYF. The rearrangement uses TRBV5-1 and TRBJ2-3; the match to TRBD2 covers 7 bases. The CDR3 contains 15 residues. J lost 3 bases, V lost 4 bases, and 8 bases had no gene match. Germline CDR1 is SGHRS and CDR2 is YFSETQ.

The chain uses TRBV20-1 and TRBJ1-2, with D unclear. The germline V and J ends were trimmed by 3 bases and 0 bases, with 11 bases remaining between them. Germline V gene sequence: CDR1 DFQATT, CDR2 SNEGSKA (reference sequence). The CDR3 is made up of 14 amino acids. The CDR3 spells CSASSGITNYGYTF. The CDR3 region has the DNA TGCAGTGCTAGTTCGGGGATAACTAACTATGGCTACACCTTC.

The rearrangement links TRBV5-3 to TRBJ1-2; 9 bases map to TRBD1. TRBV5-3 is assigned to the ORF class and has an uncertain function. This CDR3 has 14 amino acids. Trimming at V came to 3 bases and at J to 5 bases, leaving 5 bases not matched to a gene. CDR3 protein: CARSCRDRDYGYTF. CDR3 coding DNA: TGTGCCAGAAGCTGTCGGGACAGGGATTATGGCTACACCTTC.

This clone was counted between two and nine times. V gene TRBV28 combines with J gene TRBJ1-1, with D possibly being TRBD1 (5 bases). The V gene's germline CDR1 is MDHEN and CDR2 SYDVKM. The CDR3 length is 15 residues. The V end lost 6 bases, the J end lost 2 bases, and 16 bases lay between the germline ends. The CDR3 nucleotides read TGTGCCAGCAGCCCCGGGGGGAGGGATAACACTGAAGCTTTCTTT. Protein sequence: CASSPGGRDNTEAFF.

This chain connects TRBV3-1 (or the pseudogene TRBV3-2) to TRBJ2-1, with a weak D call TRBD1 (6 bases). CDR1 is LGHDT, CDR2 YNNKEL, per germline (reference sequence). This CDR3 spans 15 amino acids. The V end lost 4 bases, the J end lost 6 bases, and 16 bases lay between the germline ends. CDR3 in DNA: TGTGCCAGCAGCCCGTCACAGGGTGGGATCAATGAGCAGTTCTTC. Translated, it gives CASSPSQGGINEQFF.

The chain uses TRBV14 and TRBJ2-3, with 9 bases lining up with TRBD2. This CDR3 has 18 amino acids. Germline loops: CDR1 SGHDN, CDR2 FVKESK. Trimming at V came to 1 base and at J to 2 bases, leaving 10 bases not matched to a gene. This chain's CDR3 is CASSQVTGLAGLTDTQYF. The CDR3 nucleotides are TGTGCCAGCAGCCAAGTCACGGGGCTAGCGGGACTCACAGATACGCAGTATTTT.

The V gene is TRBV6-5, the J gene TRBJ2-3; 7 nucleotides match TRBD1. V lost 0 bases, J lost 2 bases, and 5 bases stayed unmatched. This CDR3 has 16 residues. Germline V gene sequence: CDR1 MNHEY, CDR2 SVGAGI. CDR3 DNA: TGTGCCAGCAGTTACTCGCTAACAGGGGCCACAGATACGCAGTATTTT. This encodes CASSYSLTGATDTQYF.

This chain uses TRBV11-3 with TRBJ2-5, with 8 bases aligning to TRBD2. V shed 5 bases and J 5 bases; nucleotides not matched to a gene: 7. The CDR3 consists of 14 residues. From germline, CDR1 is SGHNT and CDR2 YENEEA. In DNA, the CDR3 is TGTGCCAGCAGCGCGCGGGGGGAGGGTGAGACCCAGTACTTC. Protein: CASSARGEGETQYF.

V gene TRBV19 combines with J gene TRBJ2-7, with TRBD1 matching 8 bases. The germline V gene has CDR1 LNHDA and CDR2 SQIVND (reference sequence). V trimming: 5 bases; J trimming: 0 bases; junction bases outside the gene matches: 3. The CDR3 extends over 14 amino acids. The CDR3 bases are TGTGCCAGTAGTGCGGGACAGGTCTCCTACGAGCAGTACTTC. Encoded protein: CASSAGQVSYEQYF.

V gene TRBV4-2 combines with J gene TRBJ2-7, with 7 bases fitting TRBD1. CDR1 and CDR2 from the germline V gene are LGHNA and YNFKEQ. The CDR3 loop spans 15 amino acids. J was trimmed by 3 bases and V by 0 bases; bases with no gene match: 5. The CDR3 DNA follows: TGTGCCAGCAGCCAAGATCGGTCAGGGGGCTACGAGCAGTACTTC. Residues: CASSQDRSGGYEQYF.

The CDR3 here is CASSLSGQKNTEAFF. In DNA form, the CDR3 reads TGTGCCAGCAGCTTAAGTGGACAGAAGAACACTGAAGCTTTCTTT. This chain joins TRBV7-9 and TRBJ1-1, with D perhaps matching TRBD1 (6 bases). The CDR3 extends over 15 amino acids. Trimming took off 2 bases at V and 1 base at J, with 11 bases between the two ends. CDR1 and CDR2 (germline): SEHNR, FQNEAQ (reference sequence).

V is TRBV11-2 and J is TRBJ1-1; D possibly corresponds to TRBD1 (5 bases). This CDR3 has 15 residues. Per germline, CDR1 SGHAT and CDR2 FQNNGV. The V gene lost 6 bases and the J gene lost 8 bases, with 22 bases spanning the gap. CDR3 DNA: TGTGCCAGCAGACAAAATACCCAGAGAACAGGCGAAGCTTTCTTT. Translated, it gives CASRQNTQRTGEAFF.

V gene TRBV3-1 (or the pseudogene TRBV3-2) combines with J gene TRBJ1-2, with D tentatively TRBD1 (5 bases). This CDR3 spans 16 amino acids. Between the trimmed V and J ends, which lost 4 bases and 2 bases, there was a span of 17 bases. Germline CDR1 reads LGHDT; CDR2 reads YNNKEL (reference sequence). CDR3: CASSPGKGNKNYGYTF. The CDR3 coding sequence is TGTGCCAGCAGCCCAGGGAAAGGGAACAAGAACTATGGCTACACCTTC.

The chain couples TRBV4-1 to TRBJ1-1, with D maybe TRBD1 (6 bases). Germline lookup yields CDR1 MGHRA and CDR2 YSYEKL. With 0 bases removed from V and 0 bases from J, the gap between germline ends came to 11 bases. The CDR3 runs to 16 residues. The CDR3 region is CASSQDQGGMNTEAFF. For the CDR3, the DNA is TGCGCCAGCAGCCAAGATCAAGGGGGAATGAACACTGAAGCTTTCTTT.

With respect to this clone: The junction differs from germline at one of its ends, possibly a read error. The chain employs TRBV20-1 and TRBJ1-1, with D possibly being TRBD1 (6 bases). Germline V lookup: CDR1 DFQATT, CDR2 SNEGSKA (reference sequence). The CDR3 is 11 amino acids. The CDR3 DNA is TGTTTGGGGGACATGAACACTGAAGCTTTCTTT. Translating it yields CLGDMNTEAFF.

The chain joins TRBV4-3 to TRBJ2-3; D call uncertain. Trimming removed 0 bases at V and 5 bases at J, with 6 bases between. The CDR3 is made up of 13 amino acids. Germline CDR1 and CDR2: LGHNA and YSLEER. The CDR3 DNA reads as TGCGCCAGCAGCCAAGATAGAGTAGATACGCAGTATTTT. Residues: CASSQDRVDTQYF.

The chain couples TRBV7-9 to TRBJ2-5; no clear D gene. V was trimmed by 1 base and J by 4 bases, leaving 19 bases between them. This CDR3 contains 17 residues. Germline V gene sequence: CDR1 SEHNR, CDR2 FQNEAQ (reference sequence). The CDR3 loop reads CASSLVWAREGRETQYF. The CDR3 nucleotides read TGTGCCAGCAGCTTAGTTTGGGCGCGAGAAGGTCGAGAGACCCAGTACTTC. Filled out from reference TRBV7-9 and TRBJ2-5, the complete variable domain reads DTGVSQNPRHKITKRGQNVTFRCDPISEHNRLYWYRQTLGQGPEFLTYFQNEAQLEKSRLLSDRFSAERPKGSFSTLEIQRTEQGDSAMYLCASSLVWAREGRETQYFGPGTRLLVL.

This clone was seen a few times. The chain combines TRBV12-5 with TRBJ1-5; 9 bases are a match to TRBD1. V shed 3 bases and J 3 bases; nucleotides not matched to a gene: 9. Germline CDR1 is LGHNT and CDR2 is FRNRAP. The CDR3 runs 17 residues. The CDR3 sequence is CASGLFLGTGINQPQHF. For the CDR3, the DNA is TGTGCTAGTGGTTTATTTCTTGGGACAGGGATCAATCAGCCCCAGCATTTT.